This is a list of T cell receptor beta chains from one sample in a study of CD8+ T cells in alopecia areata. The data were produced by immunoSEQ multiplex PCR, yet TCRdb's version contains in-frame clones alone and is incomplete. Here the sample spans tens of thousands of clones, around 46% being singletons. Sequencing was performed on CD8+ T cells sorted from blood, taken at roughly week 36, from a patient treated with tofacitinib. The source of these receptors is a human donor with alopecia areata. Both conserved end residues are part of each CDR3. D genes are given only for firm matches. The size of a clone is reported for some rows only, either as once, few or many, or as a class for expanded clones.

size: few; V: TRBV4-1; J: TRBJ2-7; D: -; CDR3: CASSQDKGEQYF; DNA: TGCGCCAGCAGCCAAGATAAGGGCGAGCAGTACTTC
size: -; V: TRBV7-2; J: TRBJ2-5; D: TRBD2; CDR3: CASSPRDYGPQETQYF; DNA: TGTGCCAGCAGCCCTCGGGACTACGGACCTCAAGAGACCCAGTACTTC
size: -; V: TRBV30; J: TRBJ2-7; D: -; CDR3: CAWRDRSYEQYF; DNA: TGTGCCTGGAGGGACCGCTCCTACGAGCAGTACTTC
size: once; V: TRBV7-9; J: TRBJ2-3; D: -; CDR3: CASSLASGTDTQYF; DNA: TGTGCCAGCAGCTTGGCTAGCGGCACAGATACGCAGTATTTT
size: -; V: TRBV6-6; J: TRBJ1-1; D: -; CDR3: CASSLRDGTEAFF; DNA: TGTGCCAGCAGCCTAAGAGATGGGACTGAAGCTTTCTTT
size: -; V: TRBV23-1; J: TRBJ2-7; D: TRBD1; CDR3: CANRGQGPSYEQYF; DNA: TGCGCCAACCGAGGACAGGGGCCCTCCTACGAGCAGTACTTC
size: once; V: TRBV4-1; J: TRBJ1-1; D: -; CDR3: CASSQITGSTEAFF; DNA: TGCGCCAGCAGCCAAATAACAGGGAGCACTGAAGCTTTCTTT
size: -; V: TRBV27; J: TRBJ1-2; D: -; CDR3: CASSLGATTNYGYTF; DNA: TGTGCCAGCAGTTTAGGGGCCACTACTAACTATGGCTACACCTTC
size: few; V: TRBV13; J: TRBJ2-1; D: TRBD2; CDR3: CASSFTRTSGDPPYNEQFF; DNA: TGTGCCAGCAGCTTCACACGGACTAGCGGAGACCCACCTTACAATGAGCAGTTCTTC
size: -; V: TRBV5-1; J: TRBJ2-7; D: TRBD1; CDR3: CASSLGQGSYEQYF; DNA: TGCGCCAGCAGCCTGGGACAGGGCTCCTACGAGCAGTACTTC
size: -; V: TRBV29-1; J: TRBJ2-2; D: -; CDR3: CSVFKETGELFF; DNA: TGCAGCGTTTTTAAGGAAACCGGGGAGCTGTTTTTT
size: -; V: TRBV29-1; J: TRBJ2-1; D: -; CDR3: CSVEDGLKGEQFF; DNA: TGCAGCGTTGAAGATGGTCTCAAGGGTGAGCAGTTCTTC
size: -; V: TRBV4-1; J: TRBJ1-1; D: -; CDR3: CASSQVGVDTEAFF; DNA: TGCGCCAGCAGCCAAGTCGGGGTAGACACTGAAGCTTTCTTT
size: -; V: TRBV5-1; J: TRBJ2-7; D: -; CDR3: CASSRVGDPYEQYF; DNA: TGCGCCAGCAGCAGGGTGGGGGACCCCTACGAGCAGTACTTC
size: -; V: TRBV7-9; J: TRBJ2-7; D: -; CDR3: CASSPGLAHEQYF; DNA: TGTGCCAGCAGCCCGGGACTCGCCCACGAGCAGTACTTC
size: -; V: TRBV30; J: TRBJ2-1; D: -; CDR3: CAWNINEQFF; DNA: TGTGCCTGGAATATCAATGAGCAGTTCTTC
size: -; V: TRBV4-1; J: TRBJ2-3; D: -; CDR3: CASSQVPTDTQYF; DNA: TGCGCCAGCAGCCAAGTCCCCACAGATACGCAGTATTTT
size: -; V: TRBV27; J: TRBJ2-5; D: -; CDR3: CASSLSRLETQYF; DNA: TGTGCCAGCAGTTTATCGCGTTTAGAGACCCAGTACTTC
size: -; V: TRBV6-5; J: TRBJ2-7; D: TRBD1; CDR3: CASSYTTGDSYEQYF; DNA: TGTGCCAGCAGTTACACGACAGGGGACTCCTACGAGCAGTACTTC
size: -; V: TRBV5-4; J: TRBJ1-2; D: -; CDR3: CASSLYGGYTF; DNA: TGTGCCAGCAGCTTGTACGGTGGCTACACCTTC